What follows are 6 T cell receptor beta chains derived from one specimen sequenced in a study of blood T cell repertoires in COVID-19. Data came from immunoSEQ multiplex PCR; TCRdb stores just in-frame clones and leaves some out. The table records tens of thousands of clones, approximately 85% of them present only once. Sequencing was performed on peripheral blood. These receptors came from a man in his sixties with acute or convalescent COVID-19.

The DNA for the CDR3 is TGTGCCAGCAGCCAAGTTATCCGTGCGGGAGGGTTAGATACGCAGTATTTT. Its protein product is CASSQVIRAGGLDTQYF. This chain connects TRBV3-1 (or the pseudogene TRBV3-2) to TRBJ2-3, with 9 bases identical to TRBD2. Germline V gene data show CDR1 as LGHDT and CDR2 as YNNKEL (reference sequence). The CDR3 has 17 residues. Germline trimming cut 1 base from V and 5 bases from J; bases unmatched to any gene: 10.

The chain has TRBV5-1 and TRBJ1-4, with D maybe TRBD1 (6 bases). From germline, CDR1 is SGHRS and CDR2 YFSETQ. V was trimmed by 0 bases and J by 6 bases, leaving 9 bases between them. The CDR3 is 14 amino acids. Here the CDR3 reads CASSLGTGHEKLFF. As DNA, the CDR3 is TGCGCCAGCAGCTTGGGTACAGGGCATGAAAAACTGTTTTTT.

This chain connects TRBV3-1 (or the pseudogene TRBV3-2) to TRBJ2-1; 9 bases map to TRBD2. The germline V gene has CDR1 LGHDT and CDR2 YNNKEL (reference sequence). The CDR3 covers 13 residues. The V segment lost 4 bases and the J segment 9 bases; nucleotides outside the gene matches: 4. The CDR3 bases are TGTGCCAGCAGCCGGACTAGCGTTGGTGAGCAGTTCTTC. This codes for CASSRTSVGEQFF.

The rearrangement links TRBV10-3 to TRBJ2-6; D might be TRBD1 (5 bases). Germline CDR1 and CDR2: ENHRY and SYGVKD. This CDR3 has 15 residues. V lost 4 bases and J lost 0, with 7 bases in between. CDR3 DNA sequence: TGTGCCATCAGTGCGACAGACTCTGGGGCCAACGTCCTGACTTTC. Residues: CAISATDSGANVLTF.

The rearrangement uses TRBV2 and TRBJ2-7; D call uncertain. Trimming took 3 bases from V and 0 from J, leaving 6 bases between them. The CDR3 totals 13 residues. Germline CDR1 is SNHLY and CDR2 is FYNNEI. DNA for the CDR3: TGTGCCAGCAGTGATAGCTTCTCCTACGAGCAGTACTTC. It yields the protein CASSDSFSYEQYF.

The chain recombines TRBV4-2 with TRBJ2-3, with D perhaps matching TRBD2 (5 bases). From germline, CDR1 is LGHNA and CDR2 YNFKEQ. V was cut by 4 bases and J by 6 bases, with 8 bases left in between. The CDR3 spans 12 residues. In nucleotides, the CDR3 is TGTGCCAGCAGCCGGAGGACGGATACGCAGTATTTT. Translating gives CASSRRTDTQYF.